The subject of this entry is one T cell receptor beta chain. Its antigen is unknown. Per-nucleotide qualities are absent, and no much larger clonotype sits a single base away. The method behind the library was the immunoSEQ multiplex PCR assay. A mixture of 60 forward primers for TCR Vbeta segments and 13 reverse primers for TCR Jbeta segments was used in the multiplex PCR. The CDR3 region of rearranged TCR beta genes was amplified from genomic DNA with a multiplex PCR assay. The amplified TCR beta libraries were sequenced on the Illumina HiSeq System as 87-base-pair reads. The published analysis was carried out like this. In a later analysis, tens of millions of unique TCR beta chains were counted across the 690 or so repertoires, and around 10 million of these chains were shared by at least two donors. Raw reads were error-corrected and collapsed into unique sequences with a nearest-neighbor algorithm that merged closely related sequences to remove PCR and sequencing errors. To assign V, D and J gene segments, CDR3 sequences were aligned to IMGT reference sequences. For a sequence to be retained, at least a six-nucleotide match to both a V gene segment and a J gene segment was required. Rearrangements were called productive when the CDR3 lacked stop codons and stayed in frame with V and J; all others were non-productive. Following IMGT convention, CDR3 was defined as the stretch from the second conserved V-encoded cysteine up to the conserved J-encoded phenylalanine. The earlier analysis of about 610 of the donors excluded any sequence lacking an unambiguous match to a single V gene segment. An earlier analysis of a few hundred of the donors called V segments functional above 56.7% productive rearrangements and segregating when the between-donor standard deviation exceeded 5%. A statistical classification framework was built to diagnose cytomegalovirus status from the catalog of TCR beta chain sequences. V and J gene assignment, in a later analysis, came from comparing TCR nucleotide sequences with IMGT/GENE-DB human TR gene sequences. In a later analysis, CDR3 sequences and most-parsimonious VDJ recombination scenarios were assigned using the TCRdist pipeline. In a later analysis, each TCR beta chain was defined by its CDR3 amino acid sequence together with its V-gene family, and reads without a unique V-gene family were excluded. As a way to deal with suspected cross-contamination and a sequencing artifact, a later analysis dropped 450 to 600 nucleotide sequences that were highly shared and had low generation probability. In a later analysis, a clonal expansion index for each public chain was calculated from normalized within-repertoire ranks of inferred template counts. Generation probabilities in a later analysis came from a VDJ recombination model fitted to out-of-frame rearrangements, and those results were checked against IGoR. In a later analysis, TCR-TCR, TCR-HLA and TCR-CMV co-occurrence was scored with hypergeometric tests, and a repertoire-size bias correction was applied to TCR pairs. False discovery rates were estimated in a later analysis by permuting HLA or CMV assignments 20 times. In a later analysis, co-occurring TCRs were grouped using DBSCAN, with TCRdist sequence similarity added in when clustering inside HLA-allele-positive subsets. For co-occurrence clustering, repertoires with fewer than 30,000 or more than 120,000 public chains were excluded, along with a handful of repertoires with anomalous nucleotide sharing. TCRdb stores this immuneACCESS table with in-frame sequences only. Part of the clones is absent; in the studies checked, under half of the shortfall reflects unresolved V genes, and no reason is known for the rest. That table gives V, J and clone size, and the DNA gave D and trimming. The sample contains fewer than 250,000 clones, 70% to 80% of them found a single time. The top ten clonotypes cover approximately 0.22% of the sample.

The sample originates from a study of cytomegalovirus exposure and HLA in healthy donors (dated by TCRdb to the late 2010s). About the study as a whole: An earlier analysis of approximately 550 of the donors reported 276 Gb of sequence data and more than 90 million unique TCR beta sequences from 150 million to 200 million T cells. An earlier analysis of 500 to 750 of the donors applied high-throughput TCR beta sequencing to assess whether each TCR beta V gene segment acted as functional or pseudogenic. A later genetic analysis took genome-wide SNP genotypes for about 65% of the roughly 670 donors and used that subset as a discovery cohort. The number of donors typed differed by locus, with 629-630 for A, B, C, DRB1 and DQB1, approximately 500 for DQA1, nearly 610 for DPA1, and some 450 for DPB1. High-throughput TCR immunosequencing, statistical association of individual TCRs with disease status, and machine learning were combined to predict cytomegalovirus infection status. The study was designed to test whether signatures of past pathogen exposure could be identified by cataloging public T cell receptors. On average, around 230,000 unique TCR beta nucleotide sequences were sequenced per donor among more than 350 genotyped donors of the cohort, with roughly 18% of those sequences being non-productive. All discovery cohort repertoires had been generated on a single sequencing platform. HLA typing covered class I and class II loci at four-digit resolution. About 300 gigabases of sequencing data and around 80 million unique TCR sequences made up an early release that covered around 640 HLA-typed donors. A handful of DR-DQ haplotypes were handled as single units for association and clustering because linkage in the cohort was strong. The genetic ancestry cluster associated with self-reported Caucasian donors included 81% of the roughly 410 genotyped donors. Along with the approximately 700-subject first cohort, a separate validation cohort of roughly 110 different subjects was used. To study patterns of TCR occurrence, a later analysis re-analyzed previously published TCR beta repertoires from several hundred donors and added high-resolution HLA genotyping. The later analysis used no new phenotypic data to find candidate immune exposures, relying instead on TCR beta sequences and their occurrence across donors. The study used immunosequencing to profile the T cell repertoires of approximately 690 subjects and linked those repertoires to cytomegalovirus serostatus. Donor age, sex, ethnicity and CMV serostatus were collected together with the repertoire data.

Study-wide findings and limitations: According to a later analysis, TCR association rates differed among HLA loci, with DRB1 alleles showing the most associated TCRs and HLA-C alleles showing the fewest. In a later analysis, HLA-associated TCR beta chains showed more clonal expansion and lower generation probabilities than non-associated chains that were equally common. The study listed 150 to 200 TCR beta chains as associated with cytomegalovirus. In a later analysis, most CMV-associated TCR beta chains were found to appear HLA-restricted, with HLA associations seemingly driven largely by CMV exposure. Some IMGT-functional V segments, including TRBV6-2 and TRBV6-3, could not be told apart with the 87-base-pair reads, so those segments were excluded. Correlated functional status among segregating V segments might reflect linkage disequilibrium, but an unknown experimental factor could not be ruled out. Three of the identified cytomegalovirus-associated TCR beta chains were confirmed in vitro to be specific for cytomegalovirus antigens. In an earlier analysis of some 500 of the donors, most TCR beta V segments were observed in productive rearrangements about 87% or about 30% of the time, broadly matching IMGT annotations. CMV serostatus was the only immune exposure information available for the cohort. Most TCR sequences were observed very rarely across donors, whereas some public TCRs were present in many individuals. The authors suggested that the approach could potentially be extended to other disease states and immunological phenotypes. In a later genetic analysis, a missense DCLRE1C variant was associated with V-gene and J-gene trimming of TCR beta chains, and the association was replicated in an independent cohort. A cluster of highly shared sequence variants was judged likely to be a technical artifact of the sequencing pipeline. HLA typing was unavailable for some donors at each locus, so association tests used only the typed subset. When HLA alleles, especially DR and DQ, strongly co-occurred, TCR associations were difficult to assign to individual alleles. In a later analysis, several top co-occurrence clusters were reported to appear linked to parvovirus B19, influenza, CMV and Epstein-Barr virus. The earlier analysis of 587 of the donors excluded roughly 17 rarely observed V segments, including chromosome 9 orphons, because counts were too low. A further reported finding was that TCR beta sequences accurately predicted the HLA-A and HLA-B alleles for most subjects in the first cohort. According to a later genetic analysis, donors in an Asian-associated ancestry cluster had fewer N-insertions in productive TCRs than the roughly 660-donor mean. Only TCR beta chains were sequenced in this cohort, and the absence of alpha or paired-chain data limited detectable features. In a later analysis, about 16,000 TCR beta sequences were associated with specific HLA alleles at a false discovery rate of 0.05. The presence/absence analyses assumed that sequencing depth was roughly uniform across donors, and that assumption may not be true. Cytomegalovirus status was reported to be diagnosed by the classifier with high specificity and sensitivity in both the original and validation cohorts.

CDR3 length: 15 amino acids, cysteine to phenylalanine. Only the CDR3 part of the read is kept: 45 bases, read in frame from the first base. Trimming costs V 4 bases and J 0 bases, and their ends lie 10 bases apart. From the germline V gene, CDR1 is MGHDK and CDR2 is SYGVNS. In total, approximately 690 healthy bone marrow donors made up the cohort. At the time of sampling, every cohort member was nominally healthy, though immune exposures that went unrecorded were likely present. The donor was CMV seronegative and was included in the group of several hundred seronegative cohort members. A peripheral blood sample was provided by each donor, and peripheral blood mononuclear cells were used for TCR beta sequencing. Genomic DNA extraction from the blood cell samples was performed with the Qiagen DNeasy Blood Extraction Kit.

Rearrangement joined TRBV25-1 to TRBJ2-1; no confident D gene assignment can be made. The sequenced sample was PBMCs. The sequence was obtained from a girl aged 2 to 10 in good health and CMV-seronegative. The sequence in DNA is TGTGCCAGCAGTGTAAGCGCCGGCTCCTACAATGAGCAGTTCTTC. This yields the protein CASSVSAGSYNEQFF.